The sample holds many counts of the clone carrying this T cell receptor (beta chain). Its antigen is undetermined. V was trimmed by 3 bases and J by 3 bases, leaving 12 bases between them. Germline-derived CDR1 and CDR2 are LGHNA and YNFKEQ. The CDR3 totals 14 residues. The data were obtained in a study of identical twins. Each CDR3 protein is one row after TCRdb ran MiXCR on the 5' RACE reads. The sample lists roughly 490,000 distinct CDR3 sequences; over 11% were seen once. Study results and limitations: Whereas memory repertoires showed no such difference, abundant cord blood beta clonotypes carried fewer insertions. Twin-shared out-of-frame alpha sequences showed excess low generation probability.

The same specimen was also included in a second study, on yellow fever vaccine responses in identical twins.

This TCR was sampled from a woman between 18 and 29 years old in good health. This chain connects TRBV4-2 to TRBJ2-7, with D perhaps TRBD2 (6 bases). Input material: CD4+ T cells sorted from blood. For the CDR3, the DNA is TGTGCCAGCAGCCAGGCGGGGTCGGTCTACGAGCAGTACTTC. Amino acid sequence: CASSQAGSVYEQYF.